A selection of T cell receptor beta chains follows, all from one sample in a study of cytomegalovirus exposure and HLA in healthy donors. Here immunoSEQ multiplex PCR was the method, and the copy in TCRdb shows in-frame clones only, minus some. The sample holds 180,000 or so clones; approximately 80% are singletons and the top ten take approximately 1.3%. The sequencing input was PBMCs. These receptors were obtained from a girl aged 5 to 17 in good health and CMV-seropositive. CDR3s include the opening cysteine and the closing phenylalanine or tryptophan. The order of the fields is clone size, J gene, D gene, V gene, CDR3 protein, CDR3 DNA. A D gene is named only where the DNA matches it firmly. Clone size is stated in some rows and not others, as once, few, many or a class when expanded.

NA,TRBJ2-7,TRBD2,TRBV11-2,CASSPGGSYEQYF,TGTGCCAGCAGCCCGGGGGGCTCCTACGAGCAGTACTTC
few,TRBJ2-2,NA,TRBV5-1,CASSSGLLSGTGELFF,TGCGCCAGCAGCTCCGGACTACTCTCCGGGACCGGGGAGCTGTTTTTT
NA,TRBJ1-1,NA,TRBV5-1,CASSLQSPTGTEAFF,TGCGCCAGCAGCTTACAGTCCCCCACAGGCACTGAAGCTTTCTTT
NA,TRBJ1-3,NA,TRBV28,CASSRSGNTIYF,TGTGCCAGCAGTCGTTCTGGAAACACCATATATTTT
NA,TRBJ2-5,TRBD1,TRBV2,CASSATGRETQYF,TGTGCCAGCAGCGCGACAGGGCGAGAGACCCAGTACTTC
NA,TRBJ2-1,NA,TRBV30,CAWRRIEAEQFF,TGTGCCTGGCGGCGAATCGAGGCTGAGCAGTTCTTC
NA,TRBJ2-7,TRBD2,TRBV5-1,CASSFRAGSTYEQYF,TGCGCCAGCAGCTTCCGAGCGGGGTCAACCTACGAGCAGTACTTC
NA,TRBJ1-2,NA,TRBV6-5,CASKRSGYGYTF,TGTGCCAGCAAAAGGAGTGGCTATGGCTACACCTTC
few,TRBJ1-2,NA,TRBV2,CASKRTNTRGYTF,TGTGCCAGCAAGAGGACAAACACGAGAGGCTACACCTTC
NA,TRBJ1-5,NA,TRBV6-6,CASSPQGNQPQHF,TGTGCCAGCAGCCCACAGGGCAATCAGCCCCAGCATTTT
once,TRBJ2-7,TRBD2,TRBV5-6,CASSLRLAGPNYEQYF,TGTGCCAGCAGCTTGCGTCTAGCGGGACCCAATTACGAGCAGTACTTC
once,TRBJ2-7,NA,TRBV18,CASSPDEANYEQYF,TGTGCCAGCTCACCCGACGAGGCTAACTACGAGCAGTACTTC
once,TRBJ2-2,NA,TRBV28,CASTSGAGITGELFF,TGTGCCAGCACCTCAGGGGCAGGGATCACCGGGGAGCTGTTTTTT
NA,TRBJ2-7,TRBD1,TRBV10-3,CAITGQETYEQYF,TGTGCCATCACGGGACAGGAGACCTACGAGCAGTACTTC
NA,TRBJ2-7,TRBD2,TRBV6-1,CASSAATAGGLYEQYF,TGTGCCAGCAGTGCAGCCACAGCGGGAGGGCTGTACGAGCAGTACTTC
NA,TRBJ2-5,TRBD2,TRBV2,CATKGREGYQETQYF,TGTGCCACGAAGGGGCGGGAGGGATACCAAGAGACCCAGTACTTC
NA,TRBJ2-1,NA,TRBV5-4,CASSFPRDWGSYNEQFF,TGTGCCAGCAGCTTTCCCCGGGACTGGGGCTCCTACAATGAGCAGTTCTTC
once,TRBJ1-2,NA,TRBV5-1,CASSFPAGADGYTF,TGCGCCAGCAGCTTCCCCGCGGGGGCGGATGGCTACACCTTC
few,TRBJ1-1,NA,TRBV6-6,CASSYQNTEAFF,TGTGCCAGCAGTTATCAGAACACTGAAGCTTTCTTT
few,TRBJ1-3,NA,TRBV19,CASSTPLAPGNTIYF,TGTGCCAGTAGTACCCCCCTGGCTCCTGGAAACACCATATATTTT
NA,TRBJ2-4,TRBD2,TRBV7-9,CASSLAGGGAENIQYF,TGTGCCAGCAGCTTAGCCGGCGGGGGAGCTGAAAACATTCAGTACTTC
NA,TRBJ2-7,TRBD2,TRBV15,CATSTLAGVNEQYF,TGTGCCACCAGCACCCTAGCGGGAGTCAACGAGCAGTACTTC
few,TRBJ2-7,TRBD2,TRBV29-1,CSVGLAGSISYEQYF,TGCAGCGTAGGACTAGCGGGATCGATCTCCTACGAGCAGTACTTC
NA,TRBJ2-7,TRBD1,TRBV27,CASSLSDRGYEQYF,TGTGCCAGCAGTTTATCGGACAGGGGCTACGAGCAGTACTTC
once,TRBJ2-1,TRBD2,TRBV5-1,CASSLELAGGNEQFF,TGCGCCAGCAGCTTGGAACTAGCGGGAGGTAATGAGCAGTTCTTC
once,TRBJ2-3,TRBD2,TRBV7-2,CASSFRTSGMASDTQYF,TGTGCCAGCAGCTTCAGGACTAGCGGGATGGCGTCAGATACGCAGTATTTT
NA,TRBJ2-1,NA,TRBV30,CAGGGDGDPYNEQFF,TGTGCCGGCGGAGGTGATGGAGATCCTTACAATGAGCAGTTCTTC
NA,TRBJ2-7,TRBD2,TRBV11-1,CASSLAGGPVEQYF,TGTGCCAGCAGCTTGGCGGGAGGGCCCGTCGAGCAGTACTTC
NA,TRBJ2-5,NA,TRBV10-1,CASGVGGSSETQYF,TGCGCCAGCGGTGTTGGCGGTAGTTCTGAGACCCAGTACTTC
NA,TRBJ1-5,NA,TRBV21-1,CASSKVAVYSNQPQHF,TGTGCCAGCAGCAAGGTAGCAGTTTATAGCAATCAGCCCCAGCATTTT
NA,TRBJ1-2,TRBD1,TRBV6-1,CASSEGTDFPFYGYTF,TGTGCCAGCAGTGAGGGGACAGACTTCCCTTTCTATGGCTACACCTTC
NA,TRBJ2-1,TRBD1,TRBV30,CAWSVRPDRGNEQFF,TGTGCCTGGAGTGTACGCCCTGACAGGGGGAATGAGCAGTTCTTC
few,TRBJ2-1,TRBD1,TRBV10-2,CASSRFIAGQGQYNEQFF,TGCGCCAGCAGTCGCTTTATCGCGGGACAGGGGCAATACAATGAGCAGTTCTTC
NA,TRBJ2-1,TRBD2,TRBV5-1,CASSFTGGYNEQFF,TGCGCCAGCAGCTTTACGGGAGGGTACAATGAGCAGTTCTTC
NA,TRBJ2-1,TRBD2,TRBV27,CASSKRTSGDEQFF,TGTGCCAGCAGTAAACGGACTAGCGGGGATGAGCAGTTCTTC
few,TRBJ1-5,TRBD1,TRBV30,CAWSRGQGDQPQHF,TGTGCCTGGAGTAGGGGACAGGGGGATCAGCCCCAGCATTTT
NA,TRBJ1-5,NA,TRBV5-6,CASSFTHTADQPQHF,TGTGCCAGCAGCTTTACACACACAGCGGATCAGCCCCAGCATTTT
NA,TRBJ1-2,NA,TRBV2,CASSSRGGYGYTF,TGTGCCAGCAGTTCCAGGGGTGGTTATGGCTACACCTTC
NA,TRBJ2-2,NA,TRBV29-1,CSVELEGINTGELFF,TGCAGCGTTGAACTAGAGGGCATAAACACCGGGGAGCTGTTTTTT
few,TRBJ2-1,TRBD1,TRBV5-1,CASSLGQDVVGEQFF,TGCGCCAGCAGCCTGGGACAGGATGTTGTCGGTGAGCAGTTCTTC